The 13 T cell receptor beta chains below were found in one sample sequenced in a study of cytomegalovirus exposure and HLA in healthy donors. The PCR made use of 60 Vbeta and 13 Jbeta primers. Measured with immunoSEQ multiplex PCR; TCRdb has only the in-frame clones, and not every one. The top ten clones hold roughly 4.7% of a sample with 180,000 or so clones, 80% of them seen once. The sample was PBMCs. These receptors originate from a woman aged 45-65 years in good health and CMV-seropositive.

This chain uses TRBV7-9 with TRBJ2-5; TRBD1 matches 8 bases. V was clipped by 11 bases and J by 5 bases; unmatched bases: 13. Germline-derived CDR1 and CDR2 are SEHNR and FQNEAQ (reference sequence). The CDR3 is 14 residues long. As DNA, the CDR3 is TGTGCCCTAACCGGACAGGGCTTAGGGGAGACCCAGTACTTC. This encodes CALTGQGLGETQYF. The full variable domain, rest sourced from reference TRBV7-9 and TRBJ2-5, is DTGVSQNPRHKITKRGQNVTFRCDPISEHNRLYWYRQTLGQGPEFLTYFQNEAQLEKSRLLSDRFSAERPKGSFSTLEIQRTEQGDSAMYLCALTGQGLGETQYFGPGTRLLVL.

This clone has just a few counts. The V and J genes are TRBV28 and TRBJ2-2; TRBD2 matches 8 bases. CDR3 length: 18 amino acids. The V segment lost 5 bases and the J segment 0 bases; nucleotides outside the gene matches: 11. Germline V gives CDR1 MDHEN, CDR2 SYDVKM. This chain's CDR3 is CASSPPQTSDANTGELFF. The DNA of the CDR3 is TGTGCCAGCAGTCCCCCCCAGACTAGCGACGCGAACACCGGGGAGCTGTTTTTT.

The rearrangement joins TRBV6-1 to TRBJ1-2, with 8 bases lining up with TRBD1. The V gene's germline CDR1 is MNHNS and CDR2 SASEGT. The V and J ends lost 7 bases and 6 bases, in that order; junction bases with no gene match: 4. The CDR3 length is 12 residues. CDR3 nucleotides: TGTGCCAGCACAGGGGGCGCCGATGGCTACACCTTC. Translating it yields CASTGGADGYTF.

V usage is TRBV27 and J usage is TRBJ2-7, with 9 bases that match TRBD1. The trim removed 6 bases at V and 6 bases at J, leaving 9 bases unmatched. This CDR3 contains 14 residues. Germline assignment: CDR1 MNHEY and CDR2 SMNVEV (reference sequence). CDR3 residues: CASRLQGASGEQYF. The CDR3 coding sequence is TGTGCCAGCAGGCTACAGGGGGCAAGTGGCGAGCAGTACTTC.

In DNA, the CDR3 is TGTGCCATCGGTGGGGGGGACACAGATACGCAGTATTTT. Its protein is CAIGGGDTDTQYF. This sequence joins TRBV10-3 and TRBJ2-3; 7 bases line up with TRBD2. Trimming cost V 8 bases and J 2 bases; bases outside gene matches: 4. CDR3 size: 13 residues. Germline CDR1 is ENHRY and CDR2 is SYGVKD.

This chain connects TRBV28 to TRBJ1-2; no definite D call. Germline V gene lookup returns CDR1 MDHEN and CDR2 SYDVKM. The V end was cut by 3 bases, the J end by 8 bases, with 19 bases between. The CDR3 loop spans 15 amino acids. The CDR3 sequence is CASSFSGNGLRGYTF. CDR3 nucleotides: TGTGCCAGCAGTTTCTCCGGGAACGGCTTGAGAGGCTACACCTTC.

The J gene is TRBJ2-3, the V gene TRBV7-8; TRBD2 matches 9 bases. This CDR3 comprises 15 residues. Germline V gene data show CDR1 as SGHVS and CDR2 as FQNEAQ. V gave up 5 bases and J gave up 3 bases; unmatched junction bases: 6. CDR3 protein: CASSQLSGGTDTQYF. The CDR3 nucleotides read TGTGCCAGCAGCCAGCTCAGCGGGGGGACAGATACGCAGTATTTT.

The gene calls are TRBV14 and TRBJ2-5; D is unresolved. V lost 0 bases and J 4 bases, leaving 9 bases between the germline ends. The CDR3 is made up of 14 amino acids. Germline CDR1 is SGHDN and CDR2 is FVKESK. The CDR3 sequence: CASSQEFTGETQYF. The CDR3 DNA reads TGTGCCAGCAGCCAAGAGTTTACCGGAGAGACCCAGTACTTC.

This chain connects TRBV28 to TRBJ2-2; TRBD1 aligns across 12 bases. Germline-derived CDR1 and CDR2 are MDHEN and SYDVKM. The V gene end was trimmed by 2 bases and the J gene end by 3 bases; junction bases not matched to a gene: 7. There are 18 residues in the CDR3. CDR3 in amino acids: CASSLRGTGGPHTGELFF. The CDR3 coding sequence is TGTGCCAGCAGTTTACGAGGGACAGGGGGCCCCCACACCGGGGAGCTGTTTTTT.

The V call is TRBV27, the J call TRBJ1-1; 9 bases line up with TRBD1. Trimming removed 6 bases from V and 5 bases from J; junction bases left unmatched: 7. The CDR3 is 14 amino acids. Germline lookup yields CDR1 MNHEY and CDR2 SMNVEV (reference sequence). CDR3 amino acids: CASRTGGGRTEAFF. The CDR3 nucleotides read TGTGCCAGCAGGACAGGGGGGGGGAGGACTGAAGCTTTCTTT.

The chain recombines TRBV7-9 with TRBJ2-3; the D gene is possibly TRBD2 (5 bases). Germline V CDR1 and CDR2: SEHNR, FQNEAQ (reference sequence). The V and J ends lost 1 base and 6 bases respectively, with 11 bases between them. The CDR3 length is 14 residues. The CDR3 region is CASSLVEERDTQYF. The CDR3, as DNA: TGTGCCAGCAGCTTAGTGGAAGAGCGGGATACGCAGTATTTT.

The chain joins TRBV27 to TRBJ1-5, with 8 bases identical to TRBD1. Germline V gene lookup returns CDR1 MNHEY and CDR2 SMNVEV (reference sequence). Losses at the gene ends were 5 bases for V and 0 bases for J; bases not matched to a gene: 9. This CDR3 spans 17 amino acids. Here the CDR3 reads CASSGQGWGYSNQPQHF. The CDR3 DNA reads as TGTGCCAGCAGTGGACAGGGATGGGGATATAGCAATCAGCCCCAGCATTTT.

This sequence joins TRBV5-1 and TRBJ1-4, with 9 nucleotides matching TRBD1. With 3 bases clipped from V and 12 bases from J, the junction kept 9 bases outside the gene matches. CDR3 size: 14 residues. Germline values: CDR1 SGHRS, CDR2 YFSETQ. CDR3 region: CASSSGQGGMELFF. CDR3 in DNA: TGCGCCAGCAGCTCGGGACAGGGAGGGATGGAACTGTTTTTT.